This TCR beta chain appears in the sequencing data of a study of graft-versus-host responses after intestinal transplantation. Comments on this clone: The antigen remains unidentified.

TCRdb's table, derived via immunoSEQ multiplex PCR, lists solely in-frame clones and lacks some. The data hold 90,000 to 150,000 clones, with roughly 93% observed a single time. In germline, CDR1 is MGHRA, CDR2 YSYEKL. V dropped 0 bases and J dropped 7; count of bases not matched to a gene: 6. This CDR3 contains 15 residues. This sequence was found in a human donor who received an intestinal transplant. The source material was unstimulated CD4+ T cells sorted from spleen or lymph node cells, sampled before intestinal transplant. This sequence joins TRBV4-1 and TRBJ1-5; the match to TRBD1 covers 7 bases. The CDR3 sequence is CASSQDRQGGQPQHF. As DNA, the CDR3 is TGCGCCAGCAGCCAAGATAGACAGGGAGGGCAGCCCCAGCATTTT.